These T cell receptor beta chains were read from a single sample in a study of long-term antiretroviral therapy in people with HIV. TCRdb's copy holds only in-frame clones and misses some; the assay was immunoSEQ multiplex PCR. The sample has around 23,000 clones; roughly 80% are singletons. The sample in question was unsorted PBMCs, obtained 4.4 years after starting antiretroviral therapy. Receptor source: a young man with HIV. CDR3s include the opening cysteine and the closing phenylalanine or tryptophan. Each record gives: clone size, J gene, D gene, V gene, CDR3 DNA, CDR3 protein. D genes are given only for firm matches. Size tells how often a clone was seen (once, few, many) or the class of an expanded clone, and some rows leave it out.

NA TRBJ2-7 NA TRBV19 TGTGCCAGTAGCTCTGACAGTCCGTCGGGGGAGCAGTACTTC CASSSDSPSGEQYF
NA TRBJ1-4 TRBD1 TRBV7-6 TGTGCCAGCAGCTTAGCCCGACAGGGATTTGAAAAACTGTTTTTT CASSLARQGFEKLFF
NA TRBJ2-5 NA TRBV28 TGTGCCAGCAGTTTGCTGGGATTGAGGCAGTTGAAAGAGACCCAGTACTTC CASSLLGLRQLKETQYF
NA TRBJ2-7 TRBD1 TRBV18 TGTGCCAGCTCACCTCTCGGGACAGGTTCCCACTACGAGCAGTACTTC CASSPLGTGSHYEQYF
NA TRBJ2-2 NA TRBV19 TGTGCCAGTAGTATAGATAGGTCCAACGGAACGAACACCGGGGAGCTGTTTTTT CASSIDRSNGTNTGELFF
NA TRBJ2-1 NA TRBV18 TGTGCCAGCTCCTCGTACGGGGCCAATGAGCAGTTCTTC CASSSYGANEQFF
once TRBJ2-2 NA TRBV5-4 TGTGCCAGCAGCTTGAGAGGCAGGCACTCGAACACCGGGGAGCTGTTTTTT CASSLRGRHSNTGELFF
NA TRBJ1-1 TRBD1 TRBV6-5 TGTGCCAGCAGCTTCAGGGGGCTCACTGAAGCTTTCTTT CASSFRGLTEAFF
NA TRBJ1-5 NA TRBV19 TGTGCCAGTAGTATAGATGCAGGGGCTAGCCAGCCCCAGCATTTT CASSIDAGASQPQHF
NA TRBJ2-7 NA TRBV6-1 TGTGCCAGCAGTCTCACAGGGACCTACGAGCAGTACTTC CASSLTGTYEQYF
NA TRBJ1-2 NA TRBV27 TGTGCCAGCAGTTTATCGGATCCGGGCCGTGGCTACACCTTC CASSLSDPGRGYTF
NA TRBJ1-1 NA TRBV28 TGTGCCAGCAGTCATTCCCTGTTGGGGCATAGGGACACTGAAGCTTTCTTT CASSHSLLGHRDTEAFF
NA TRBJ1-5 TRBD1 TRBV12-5 TGTGCTAGTGGTTCTGACAGGGTTGATCAGCCCCAGCATTTT CASGSDRVDQPQHF
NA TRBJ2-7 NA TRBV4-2 TGTGCCAGCAGCCAAGACTACAACCGGGGGCTAGTACGGGGCTACGAGCAGTACTTC CASSQDYNRGLVRGYEQYF
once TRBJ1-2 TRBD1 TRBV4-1 TGCGCCAGCAGCCGTAACCGAGGGGACAGAGACAACTCCACCTTC CASSRNRGDRDNSTF
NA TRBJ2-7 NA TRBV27 TGTGCCAGCAGTTGGAGTGGGGGGGCGCAGGAGCAGTACTTC CASSWSGGAQEQYF
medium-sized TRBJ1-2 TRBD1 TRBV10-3 TGTGCCATCAGTCCACGGGACAGCGCTAACTATGGCTACACCTTC CAISPRDSANYGYTF
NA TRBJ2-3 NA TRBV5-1 TGCGCCAGCAGCCCCGAGGGAAACACAGATACGCAGTATTTT CASSPEGNTDTQYF
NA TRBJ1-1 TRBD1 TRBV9 TGTGCCAGCAGCGTGAGGGGGCCGGACACTGAAGCTTTCTTT CASSVRGPDTEAFF
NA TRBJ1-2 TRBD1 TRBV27 TGTGCCAGCAGTTCCAGGGGGCGGTTAAGCTATGGCTACACCTTC CASSSRGRLSYGYTF
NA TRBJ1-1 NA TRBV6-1 TGTGCCAGCAGTGCGGGACACTTGAACACTGAAGCTTTCTTT CASSAGHLNTEAFF
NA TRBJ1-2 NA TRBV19 TGTGCGCTTCGTCAGGGTGGGAAGGGCTACACCTTC CALRQGGKGYTF
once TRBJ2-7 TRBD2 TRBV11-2 TGTGCCAGCAGCTTAGAGGCTAGCGGGCAGTACGAGCAGTACTTC CASSLEASGQYEQYF